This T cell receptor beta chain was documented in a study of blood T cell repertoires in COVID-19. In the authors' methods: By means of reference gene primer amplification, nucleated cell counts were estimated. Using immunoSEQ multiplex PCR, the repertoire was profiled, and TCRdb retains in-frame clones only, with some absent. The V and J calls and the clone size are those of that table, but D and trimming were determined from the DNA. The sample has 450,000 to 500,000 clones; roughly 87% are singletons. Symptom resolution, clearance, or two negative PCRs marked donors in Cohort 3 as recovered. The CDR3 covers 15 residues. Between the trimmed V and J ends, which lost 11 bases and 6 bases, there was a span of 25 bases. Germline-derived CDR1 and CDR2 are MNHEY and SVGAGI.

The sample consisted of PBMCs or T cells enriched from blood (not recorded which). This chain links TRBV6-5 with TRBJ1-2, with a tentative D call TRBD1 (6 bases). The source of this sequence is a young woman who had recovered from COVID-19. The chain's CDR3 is CAERGGGDASDGYTF. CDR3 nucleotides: TGTGCCGAAAGAGGGGGTGGAGATGCATCGGATGGCTACACCTTC.